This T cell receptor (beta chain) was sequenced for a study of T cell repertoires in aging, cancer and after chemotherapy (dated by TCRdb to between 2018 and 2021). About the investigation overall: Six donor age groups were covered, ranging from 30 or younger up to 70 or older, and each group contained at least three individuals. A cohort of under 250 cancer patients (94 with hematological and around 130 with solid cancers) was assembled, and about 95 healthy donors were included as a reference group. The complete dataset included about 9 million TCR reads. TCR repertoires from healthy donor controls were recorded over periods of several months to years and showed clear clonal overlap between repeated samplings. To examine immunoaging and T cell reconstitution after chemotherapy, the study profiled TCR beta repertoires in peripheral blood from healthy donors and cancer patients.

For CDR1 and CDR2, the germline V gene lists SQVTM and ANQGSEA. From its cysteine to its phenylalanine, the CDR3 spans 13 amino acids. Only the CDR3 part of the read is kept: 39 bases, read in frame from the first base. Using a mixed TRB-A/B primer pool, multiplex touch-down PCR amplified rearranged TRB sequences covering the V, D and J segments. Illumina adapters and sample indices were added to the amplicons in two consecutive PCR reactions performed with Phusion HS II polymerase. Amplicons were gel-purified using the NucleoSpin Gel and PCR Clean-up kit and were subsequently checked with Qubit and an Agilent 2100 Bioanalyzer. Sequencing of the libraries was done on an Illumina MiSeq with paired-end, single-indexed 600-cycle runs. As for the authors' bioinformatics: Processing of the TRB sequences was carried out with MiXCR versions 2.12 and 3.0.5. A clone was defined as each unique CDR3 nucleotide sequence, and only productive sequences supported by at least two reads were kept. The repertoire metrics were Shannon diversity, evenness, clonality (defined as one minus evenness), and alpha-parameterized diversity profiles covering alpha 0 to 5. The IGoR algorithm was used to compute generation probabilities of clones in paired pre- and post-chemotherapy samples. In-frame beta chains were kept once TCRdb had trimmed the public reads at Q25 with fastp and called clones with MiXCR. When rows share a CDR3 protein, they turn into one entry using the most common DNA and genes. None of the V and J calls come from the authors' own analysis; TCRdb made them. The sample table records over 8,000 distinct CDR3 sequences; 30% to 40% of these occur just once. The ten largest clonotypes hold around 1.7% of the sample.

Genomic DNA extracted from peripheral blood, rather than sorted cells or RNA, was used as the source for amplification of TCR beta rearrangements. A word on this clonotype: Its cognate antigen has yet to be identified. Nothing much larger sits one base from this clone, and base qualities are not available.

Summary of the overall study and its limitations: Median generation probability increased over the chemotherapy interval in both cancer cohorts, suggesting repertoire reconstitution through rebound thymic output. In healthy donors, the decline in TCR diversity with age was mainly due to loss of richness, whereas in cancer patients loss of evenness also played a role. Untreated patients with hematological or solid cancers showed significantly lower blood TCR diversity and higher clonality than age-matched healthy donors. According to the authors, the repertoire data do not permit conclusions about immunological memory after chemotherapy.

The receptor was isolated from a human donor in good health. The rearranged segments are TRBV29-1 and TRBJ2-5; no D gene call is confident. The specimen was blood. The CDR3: CRAIFDTQETQYF. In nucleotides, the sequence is TGCAGAGCCATTTTCGATACACAAGAGACCCAGTACTTC.